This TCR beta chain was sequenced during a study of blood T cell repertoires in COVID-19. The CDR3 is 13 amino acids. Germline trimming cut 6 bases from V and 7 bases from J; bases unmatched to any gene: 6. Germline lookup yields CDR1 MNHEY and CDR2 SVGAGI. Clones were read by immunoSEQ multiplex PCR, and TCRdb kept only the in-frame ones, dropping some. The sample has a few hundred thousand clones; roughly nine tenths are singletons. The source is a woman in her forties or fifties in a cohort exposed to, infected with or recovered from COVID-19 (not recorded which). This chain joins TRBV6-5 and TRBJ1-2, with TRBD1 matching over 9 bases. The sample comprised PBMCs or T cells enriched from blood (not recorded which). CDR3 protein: CASRIGTGFGYTF. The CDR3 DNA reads TGTGCCAGCAGGATCGGGACAGGGTTTGGCTACACCTTC.